This TCR delta chain was obtained from a study of gamma-delta chains in newborns, infants, children. About the study: Microbial exposure reportedly drives polyclonal innate γδ T cell expansion after birth.

TCRdb re-called the reads with CATT. The sample shows roughly 7,200 delta-chain clones, less than 0.75% of them seen only once. This clone was picked up a small number of times. TCRdb's entry gives the protein of a much larger clone, which mismatches this DNA's translation at residue 4, likely from a read error; the protein reported here is translated from the DNA. This receptor was taken from a child who was a newborn, infant or young child, either healthy, febrile or measles-vaccinated (not recorded which). Source material: blood.

This chain's CDR3 is CACGTGGILSSWDTRQMFF. The CDR3 DNA is TGTGCCTGTGGCACTGGGGGAATCCTCAGCTCCTGGGACACCCGACAGATGTTTTTC. J is TRDJ3 and V is TRDV2; TRDD3 matches at 9 bases. V trimming: 5 bases; J trimming: 0 bases; junction bases outside the gene matches: 10. In germline, CDR1 is GEAIGNYY, CDR2 EKD. The CDR3 runs to 19 residues.